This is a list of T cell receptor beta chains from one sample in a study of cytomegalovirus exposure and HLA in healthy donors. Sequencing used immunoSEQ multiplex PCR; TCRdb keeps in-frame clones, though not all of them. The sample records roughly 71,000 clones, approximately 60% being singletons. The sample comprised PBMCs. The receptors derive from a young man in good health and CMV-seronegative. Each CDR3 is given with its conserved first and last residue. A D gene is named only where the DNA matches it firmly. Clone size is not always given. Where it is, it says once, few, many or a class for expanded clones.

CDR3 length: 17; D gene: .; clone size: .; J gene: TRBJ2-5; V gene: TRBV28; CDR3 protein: CASSASLGLGSQETQYF; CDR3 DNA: TGTGCCAGCAGTGCCTCGTTGGGGCTTGGGTCCCAAGAGACCCAGTACTTC
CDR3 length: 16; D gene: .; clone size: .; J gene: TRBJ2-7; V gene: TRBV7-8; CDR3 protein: CASSLTLRQMTYEQYF; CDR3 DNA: TGTGCCAGCAGCTTAACCCTCCGACAGATGACCTACGAGCAGTACTTC
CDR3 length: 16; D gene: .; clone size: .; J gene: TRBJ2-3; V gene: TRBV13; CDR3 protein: CASSGTGLEGTDTQYF; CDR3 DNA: TGTGCCAGCAGCGGAACGGGTCTAGAGGGAACAGATACGCAGTATTTT
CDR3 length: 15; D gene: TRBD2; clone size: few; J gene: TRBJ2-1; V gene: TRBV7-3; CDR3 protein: CASSGLASSSGEQFF; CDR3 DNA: TGTGCCAGCAGCGGACTAGCATCTTCGTCGGGAGAGCAGTTCTTC
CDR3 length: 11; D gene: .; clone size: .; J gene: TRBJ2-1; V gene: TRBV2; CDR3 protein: CASSSIHEQFF; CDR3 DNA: TGTGCCAGCAGTTCAATCCATGAGCAGTTCTTC
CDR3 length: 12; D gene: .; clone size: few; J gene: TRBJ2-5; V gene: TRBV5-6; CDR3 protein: CASSLSVGTQYF; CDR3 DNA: TGTGCCAGCAGCTTGAGCGTTGGTACCCAGTACTTC
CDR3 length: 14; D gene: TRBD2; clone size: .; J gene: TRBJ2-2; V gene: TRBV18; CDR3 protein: CASSPRGVAGELFF; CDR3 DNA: TGTGCCAGCTCACCCCGGGGGGTCGCCGGGGAGCTGTTTTTT
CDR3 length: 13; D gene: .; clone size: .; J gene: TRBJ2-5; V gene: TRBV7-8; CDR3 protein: CASSLRRRETQYF; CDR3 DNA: TGTGCCAGCAGCTTAAGGCGGCGAGAGACCCAGTACTTC
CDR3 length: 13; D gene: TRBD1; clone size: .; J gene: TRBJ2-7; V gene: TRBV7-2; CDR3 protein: CASSTDRGYEQYF; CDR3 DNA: TGTGCCAGCAGCACGGACAGGGGGTACGAGCAGTACTTC
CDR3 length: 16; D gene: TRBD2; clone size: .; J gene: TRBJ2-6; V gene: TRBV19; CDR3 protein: CASIHRGGAGANVLTF; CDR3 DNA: TGTGCCAGTATTCACCGGGGAGGGGCCGGGGCCAACGTCCTGACTTTC
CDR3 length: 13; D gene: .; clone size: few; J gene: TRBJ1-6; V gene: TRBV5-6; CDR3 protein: CASRRRDNSPLHF; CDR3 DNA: TGTGCCAGCAGACGCAGGGATAATTCACCCCTCCACTTT
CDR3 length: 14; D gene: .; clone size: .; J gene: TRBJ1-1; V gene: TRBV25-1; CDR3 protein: CASSGQGSATGAFF; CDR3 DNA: TGTGCCAGCAGCGGTCAGGGGTCGGCCACTGGAGCTTTCTTT
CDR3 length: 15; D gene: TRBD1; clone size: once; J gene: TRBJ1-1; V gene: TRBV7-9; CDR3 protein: CASSPWDSLNTEAFF; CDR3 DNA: TGTGCCAGCAGCCCGTGGGACAGCCTCAACACTGAAGCTTTCTTT
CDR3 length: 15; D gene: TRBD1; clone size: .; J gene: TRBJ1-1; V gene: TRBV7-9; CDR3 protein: CASSLGTGVNTEAFF; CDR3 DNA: TGTGCCAGCAGCTTGGGGACAGGGGTGAACACTGAAGCTTTCTTT
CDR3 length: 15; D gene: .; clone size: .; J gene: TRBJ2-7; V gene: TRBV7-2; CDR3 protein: CASSPEGRRDYEQYF; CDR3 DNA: TGTGCCAGCAGCCCCGAGGGTAGAAGGGACTACGAGCAGTACTTC
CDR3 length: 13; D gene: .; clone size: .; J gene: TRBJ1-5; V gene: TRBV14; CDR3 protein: CASSQGGDQPQHF; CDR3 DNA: TGTGCCAGCAGCCAAGGGGGGGATCAGCCCCAGCATTTT
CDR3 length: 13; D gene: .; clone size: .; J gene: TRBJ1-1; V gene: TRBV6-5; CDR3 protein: CASRKTVIAEAFF; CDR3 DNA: TGTGCCAGCAGGAAGACAGTGATCGCTGAAGCTTTCTTT
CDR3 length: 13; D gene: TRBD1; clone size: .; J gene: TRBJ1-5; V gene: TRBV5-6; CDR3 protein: CASSLTGVEPQHF; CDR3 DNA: TGTGCCAGCAGCTTAACAGGGGTTGAACCCCAGCATTTT
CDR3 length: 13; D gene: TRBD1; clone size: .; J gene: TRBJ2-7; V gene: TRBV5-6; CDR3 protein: CASSSTGGYEQYF; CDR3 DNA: TGTGCCAGCAGCTCGACAGGGGGCTACGAGCAGTACTTC
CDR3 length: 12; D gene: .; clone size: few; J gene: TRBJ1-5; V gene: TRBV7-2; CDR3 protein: CASSLDSQPQHF; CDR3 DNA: TGTGCCAGCAGCTTAGACAGTCAGCCCCAGCATTTT
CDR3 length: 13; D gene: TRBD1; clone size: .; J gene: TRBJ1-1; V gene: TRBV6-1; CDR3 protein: CASSETQGGSAFF; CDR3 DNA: TGTGCCAGCAGTGAAACACAGGGGGGAAGTGCTTTCTTT
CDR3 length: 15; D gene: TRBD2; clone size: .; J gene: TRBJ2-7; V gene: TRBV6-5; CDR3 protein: CASSYIPGTTYEQYF; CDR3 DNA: TGTGCCAGCAGTTATATCCCCGGGACTACCTACGAGCAGTACTTC
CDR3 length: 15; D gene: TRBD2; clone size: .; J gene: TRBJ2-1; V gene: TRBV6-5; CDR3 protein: CASNQLAGGPNEQFF; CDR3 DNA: TGTGCCAGCAACCAACTAGCGGGGGGGCCGAATGAGCAGTTCTTC
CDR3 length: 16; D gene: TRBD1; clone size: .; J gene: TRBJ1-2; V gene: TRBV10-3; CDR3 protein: CAISEGLGQANYGYTF; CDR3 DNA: TGTGCCATCAGTGAAGGCCTGGGACAGGCTAACTATGGCTACACCTTC
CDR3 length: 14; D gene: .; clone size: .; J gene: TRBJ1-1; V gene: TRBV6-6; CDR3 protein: CASSYSLGVTEAFF; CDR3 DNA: TGTGCCAGCAGTTACTCGTTAGGGGTCACTGAAGCTTTCTTT
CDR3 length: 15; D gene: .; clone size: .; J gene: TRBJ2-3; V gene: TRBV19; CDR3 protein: CASSSTVLATDTQYF; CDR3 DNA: TGTGCCAGTAGCTCAACAGTACTCGCCACAGATACGCAGTATTTT
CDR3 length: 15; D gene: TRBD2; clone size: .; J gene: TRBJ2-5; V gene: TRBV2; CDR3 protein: CASRSASGAMETQYF; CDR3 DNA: TGTGCCAGCAGGTCCGCCAGCGGGGCGATGGAGACCCAGTACTTC
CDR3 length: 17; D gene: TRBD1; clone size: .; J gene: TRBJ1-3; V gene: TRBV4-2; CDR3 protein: CASSQDTGQGTGNTIYF; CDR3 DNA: TGTGCCAGCAGCCAAGATACAGGACAGGGGACTGGAAACACCATATATTTT
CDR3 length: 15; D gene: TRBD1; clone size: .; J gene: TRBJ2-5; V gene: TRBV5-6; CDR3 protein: CASSSALDREETQYF; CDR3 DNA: TGTGCCAGCAGCTCCGCTTTAGACAGGGAAGAGACCCAGTACTTC